The sequence of this TCR beta chain was determined in a study of blood T cell repertoires in COVID-19. Study as a whole: The study drew acute and convalescent COVID-19 samples from the United States, Italy and Spain.

CDR3 length: 13 amino acids. V was clipped by 8 bases and J by 4 bases, with 14 bases between them. From germline, CDR1 is LNHNV and CDR2 YYDKDF (reference sequence). Cohorts were based on clinical histories the participants reported. Cohort 3 recovery required two negative PCRs, clearance, or symptom resolution. Original processing methods: Estimates of nucleated cell counts were drawn from the amplification of reference gene primers. Only in-frame clones appear in the TCRdb table, and some are missing; sequencing was by immunoSEQ multiplex PCR. For V, J and clone size, that table is used; D and trimming come from the DNA. The sample lists 160,000 or so clones, approximately 80% occurring once.

This receptor was obtained from a man between 40 and 49 years old who had recovered from COVID-19. The rearrangement uses TRBV15 and TRBJ1-2; no clear D gene. Sequenced sample: PBMCs or T cells enriched from blood (not recorded which). This chain's CDR3 is CATSKLNFYGYTF. In DNA, the CDR3 is TGTGCCACCTCTAAATTGAACTTCTATGGCTACACCTTC.